The present T cell receptor (beta chain) was sequenced within a study of blood T cell repertoires in COVID-19. Some clones are missing from TCRdb's copy, which holds only in-frame ones; the method was immunoSEQ multiplex PCR. There are about 210,000 clones in the sample; roughly nine tenths occur only once, and more than 0.7% lies in the top ten. CDR3 length: 16 amino acids. The V gene's germline CDR1 is SGHTA and CDR2 FQGTGA. The ends lost 4 bases at V and 8 bases at J; junction bases unmatched: 11. The material sequenced was peripheral blood. The receptor comes from a woman aged 70-85 years with acute or convalescent COVID-19. The V call is TRBV7-3, the J call TRBJ2-1; 10 bases are shared with TRBD2. The CDR3 here is CASSSRTSGAFDEQFF. DNA of the CDR3: TGTGCCAGCAGCTCGCGGACTAGCGGCGCCTTCGATGAGCAGTTCTTC. Variable domain in full (rest from reference TRBV7-3 and TRBJ2-1): GAGVSQTPSNKVTEKGKYVELRCDPISGHTALYWYRQSLGQGPEFLIYFQGTGAADDSGLPNDRFFAVRPEGSVSTLKIQRTERGDSAVYLCASSSRTSGAFDEQFFGPGTRLTVL.